This paragraph covers one T cell receptor (beta chain) sequence. The data are from a study of radiotherapy plus CTLA-4 blockade in lung cancer. Measured with immunoSEQ multiplex PCR; TCRdb has only the in-frame clones, and not every one. The sample lists 110,000 or so clones, 75% to 80% seen once, with roughly 5.2% in the top ten. V was clipped by 4 bases and J by 10 bases, with 14 bases between them. The CDR3 is 14 residues long. Germline values: CDR1 LNHNV, CDR2 YYDKDF (reference sequence). Each patient with chemo-refractory metastatic non-small-cell lung cancer was treated with focal radiation plus CTLA-4 blockade using ipilimumab.

The chain recombines TRBV15 with TRBJ1-6; D may be TRBD1 (6 bases). This receptor was taken from a human donor with non-small cell lung cancer who had a partial response to radiotherapy plus ipilimumab. The sequencing used peripheral blood, collected from a patient treated with radiotherapy plus ipilimumab. CDR3 in amino acids: CATSKPRGSSPLHF. CDR3 DNA: TGTGCCACCAGCAAACCCAGGGGAAGCTCACCCCTCCACTTT. The full variable domain, in which reference TRBV15 and TRBJ1-6 provide the parts outside the CDR3, is DAMVIQNPRYQVTQFGKPVTLSCSQTLNHNVMYWYQQKSSQAPKLLFHYYDKDFNNEADTPDNFQSRRPNTSFCFLDIRSPGLGDTAMYLCATSKPRGSSPLHFGNGTRLTVT.